The 27 T cell receptor beta chains listed next were all sequenced from one sample in a study of human T cells and chemical hapten exposure. TCRdb reanalysed the RACE reads using MiXCR and keeps one entry per CDR3 protein. Of 90,000 to 120,000 distinct CDR3 sequences listed, 11% are singletons. The time point: patch test 1, 2 weeks after DPC sensitization. Treatment defined: therapeutic diphenylcyclopropenone sensitization with weekly scalp DPC. The sequencing here drew on whole blood, taken in connection with sensitization to the hapten diphenylcyclopropenone (DPC). The receptors were sampled from a woman aged 40 to 50 with alopecia areata. Some clones in this sample may be carry-over from other donors' samples.

Many counts were recorded for this clonotype. CDR3 loop: CATSRDLVRTGELFF. The CDR3 coding sequence is TGTGCCACCAGCAGAGACCTGGTGCGGACCGGGGAGCTGTTTTTT. This chain joins TRBV15 and TRBJ2-2; D remains unclear. Germline lookup yields CDR1 LNHNV and CDR2 YYDKDF (reference sequence). V lost 0 bases to trimming and J lost 5 bases, with 10 bases between them. This CDR3 comprises 15 residues.

J is TRBJ2-3 and V is TRBV7-2; TRBD2 matches at 13 bases. The V gene end was trimmed by 5 bases and the J gene end by 3 bases; junction bases not matched to a gene: 5. The germline gives CDR1 SGHTA, CDR2 FQGNSA. The CDR3 extends over 16 amino acids. CDR3 bases: TGTGCCAGCAGCCAGGGACTAGCGGGGACAACAGATACGCAGTATTTT. Translated, it gives CASSQGLAGTTDTQYF.

Comments on this clonotype: The junction and the germline gene differ at one end; a read error may be behind it. V usage is TRBV7-2 and J usage is TRBJ2-3; the match to TRBD1 covers 7 bases. CDR3 size: 15 residues. Germline values: CDR1 SGHTA, CDR2 FQGNSA. This CDR3 reads CAGSFTGVRTDTQYF. DNA for the CDR3: TGTGCCGGCAGCTTCACAGGGGTGAGAACAGATACGCAGTATTTT.

The chain links TRBV20-1 to TRBJ2-7, with TRBD2 matching 12 bases. Germline assignment: CDR1 DFQATT and CDR2 SNEGSKA (reference sequence). The CDR3 extends over 15 amino acids. Germline trimming cut 6 bases from V and 5 bases from J; bases unmatched to any gene: 11. The CDR3 loop reads CSASTSGRVRDEQYF. As DNA, the CDR3 is TGCAGTGCGTCGACTAGCGGGAGAGTTCGGGACGAGCAGTACTTC.

This clonotype was recorded at least ten times. The chain has TRBV7-2 and TRBJ2-7, with D unclear. Per the germline V gene, CDR1 is SGHTA and CDR2 is FQGNSA. V dropped 1 base and J dropped 2 bases, with 9 bases sitting between them. The CDR3 has 14 residues. In DNA, the CDR3 is TGTGCCAGCAGCTTAGGGCAGGAACCCTACGAGCAGTACTTC. It encodes CASSLGQEPYEQYF.

This clonotype was recorded at least ten times. The V and J genes are TRBV11-2 and TRBJ2-7, with D hard to call. Trimming pared 2 bases from V and 2 bases from J, leaving 10 bases between. Germline CDR1 and CDR2: SGHAT and FQNNGV. This CDR3 region has 14 residues. The CDR3 loop is CASSLTGSTYEQYF. The CDR3 DNA reads TGTGCCAGCAGCTTAACGGGCAGTACCTACGAGCAGTACTTC.

At least ten counts were recorded for this clonotype. The chain links TRBV28 to TRBJ2-2, with TRBD2 as a possible D gene (5 bases). V lost 5 bases to trimming and J lost 0 bases, with 7 bases between them. This CDR3 comprises 14 residues. CDR1 MDHEN and CDR2 SYDVKM come from the germline V gene. The CDR3 DNA reads as TGTGCCAGCAGTGTGGGAGCGAACACCGGGGAGCTGTTTTTT. This encodes CASSVGANTGELFF.

In this sample, this clonotype turned up many times. The gene calls are TRBV29-1 and TRBJ2-1; 7 nucleotides match TRBD2. CDR1 and CDR2 (germline): SQVTM, ANQGSEA. This CDR3 spans 13 amino acids. With V trimmed by 4 bases and J by 5 bases, 5 bases remained unmatched. The DNA of the CDR3 is TGCAGCGTTGTCAGGACTAGAGACAATGAGCAGTTCTTC. It specifies CSVVRTRDNEQFF.

This clonotype was picked up many times. The chain uses TRBV19 and TRBJ2-3; D is unresolved. Looked up from germline, CDR1 is LNHDA and CDR2 is SQIVND (reference sequence). Deletions cut 8 bases from V and 2 bases from J, with 11 bases between. The CDR3 runs 13 residues. CDR3 in amino acids: CASRRATTDTQYF. The CDR3 region has the DNA TGTGCCAGTCGACGGGCTACCACAGATACGCAGTATTTT.

This clonotype came up once. CDR3 residues: CASQGLNTEAFF. The CDR3 DNA reads TGTGCCAGCCAGGGACTCAACACTGAAGCTTTCTTT. V usage is TRBV6-2 or TRBV6-3 and J usage is TRBJ1-1, with D perhaps matching TRBD1 (5 bases). The V gene's germline CDR1 is MNHEY and CDR2 SVGEGT. V was cut by 8 bases and J by 2 bases, with 9 bases left in between. The CDR3 runs 12 residues.

This clonotype was counted only a few times. The genes are TRBV20-1 and TRBJ2-7; unclear D gene. This CDR3 has 14 amino acids. V shed 0 bases and J shed 2 bases, with 11 bases lying between them. Germline V gives CDR1 DFQATT, CDR2 SNEGSKA (reference sequence). CDR3: CSARDLASAYEQYF. Here the CDR3 DNA reads TGCAGTGCTAGAGATCTGGCCAGCGCCTACGAGCAGTACTTC.

The chain employs TRBV28 and TRBJ1-6; D is unresolved. V shed 6 bases and J shed 0 bases, with 9 bases lying between them. Germline CDR1 reads MDHEN; CDR2 reads SYDVKM. The CDR3 totals 15 residues. The CDR3 DNA follows: TGTGCCAGCAGGACGGGAAGCTCCTATAATTCACCCCTCCACTTT. Translation: CASRTGSSYNSPLHF.

V gene TRBV7-2 combines with J gene TRBJ2-3, with 15 positions matching TRBD2. The length of the CDR3 is 16 residues. J gave up 4 bases and V 5 bases, and 4 bases lay outside the gene matches. The germline V gene encodes CDR1 SGHTA and CDR2 FQGNSA. In nucleotides, the CDR3 is TGTGCCAGCAGCCCCAGGACTAGCGGGAGGGCAGATACGCAGTATTTT. This codes for CASSPRTSGRADTQYF.

This clonotype was recorded many times. The V call is TRBV4-3, the J call TRBJ2-4; tentatively, D is TRBD2 (6 bases). The CDR3 spans 16 residues. The V end was cut by 1 base, the J end by 1 base, with 11 bases between. Germline lookup yields CDR1 LGHNA and CDR2 YSLEER. The CDR3 here is CASSQGKAGAKNIQYF. The CDR3 nucleotides are TGCGCCAGCAGCCAAGGAAAGGCGGGGGCCAAAAACATTCAGTACTTC.

This clonotype occurred many times. The genes are TRBV6-5 and TRBJ2-7; a possible D gene is TRBD1 (5 bases). The germline V gene encodes CDR1 MNHEY and CDR2 SVGAGI. This CDR3 is built from 14 residues. V lost 2 bases, J lost 4 bases, and 12 bases lay in between. In nucleotides, the CDR3 is TGTGCCAGCAGTTACGCGAGGCAGGGATACGAGCAGTACTTC. Amino acids: CASSYARQGYEQYF.

This clonotype was detected ten times or more. The chain recombines TRBV20-1 with TRBJ2-1; the match to TRBD2 covers 12 bases. The CDR3 loop spans 14 amino acids. Trimming took 3 bases from V and 8 from J; bases not matched to a gene: 5. CDR1 and CDR2 (germline): DFQATT, SNEGSKA (reference sequence). CDR3 nucleotides: TGCAGTGCTAGCCTAGCGGGAGGGTTCGATGAGCAGTTCTTC. Translating gives CSASLAGGFDEQFF.

This clonotype was seen ten or more times. The chain links TRBV5-1 to TRBJ2-1, with 15 bases aligning to TRBD2. The CDR3 covers 15 residues. Trimming took 4 bases from V and 9 from J; bases not matched to a gene: 5. CDR1 is SGHRS and CDR2 is YFSETQ in the germline V gene. CDR3 sequence: CASSPGLAGGSEQFF. The CDR3 DNA reads TGCGCCAGCAGCCCTGGACTAGCGGGAGGGAGTGAGCAGTTCTTC. The full variable domain, with the rest looked up from reference TRBV5-1 and TRBJ2-1, is KAGVTQTPRYLIKTRGQQVTLSCSPISGHRSVSWYQQTPGQGLQFLFEYFSETQRNKGNFPGRFSGRQFSNSRSEMNVSTLELGDSALYLCASSPGLAGGSEQFFGPGTRLTVL.

This clonotype showed up many times. The chain employs TRBV11-2 and TRBJ1-1, with TRBD1 as a possible D gene (5 bases). The CDR3 has 18 residues. Per germline, CDR1 SGHAT and CDR2 FQNNGV. The germline V and J ends were trimmed by 5 bases and 0 bases, with 22 bases remaining between them. The CDR3 is CASSPQRGPIGMNTEAFF. The CDR3 DNA reads TGTGCCAGCAGCCCCCAACGGGGACCAATAGGGATGAACACTGAAGCTTTCTTT.

The chain combines TRBV4-1 with TRBJ2-7; D unclear. The V gene lost 0 bases and the J gene lost 2 bases, with 14 bases spanning the gap. CDR1 and CDR2 from the germline V gene are MGHRA and YSYEKL. CDR3 length equals 16 residues. This CDR3 reads CASSQEIRLDTYEQYF. DNA for the CDR3: TGCGCCAGCAGCCAAGAAATTCGATTGGATACCTACGAGCAGTACTTC.

Only a few counts were recorded for this clonotype. CDR3 in amino acids: CASNIRRFSGRTNNEQFF. For the CDR3, the DNA is TGTGCCAGCAATATTCGACGGTTTAGCGGGAGAACCAACAATGAGCAGTTCTTC. The gene calls are TRBV27 and TRBJ2-1; 9 bases are shared with TRBD2. This CDR3 is 18 amino acids long. Germline V gene sequence: CDR1 MNHEY, CDR2 SMNVEV (reference sequence). V was clipped by 7 bases and J by 5 bases; unmatched bases: 18.

This clonotype was observed at least ten times. J is TRBJ1-1 and V is TRBV7-9; no firm D call. V was clipped by 5 bases and J by 6 bases, with 7 bases between them. Germline V gene data show CDR1 as SEHNR and CDR2 as FQNEAQ (reference sequence). The CDR3 contains 11 residues. The CDR3 region is CASSPVSEAFF. The CDR3 bases are TGTGCCAGCAGCCCAGTGTCTGAAGCTTTCTTT. Variable domain in full (rest from reference TRBV7-9 and TRBJ1-1): DTGVSQNPRHKITKRGQNVTFRCDPISEHNRLYWYRQTLGQGPEFLTYFQNEAQLEKSRLLSDRFSAERPKGSFSTLEIQRTEQGDSAMYLCASSPVSEAFFGQGTRLTVV.

In this sample, this clonotype turned up a few times. This sequence joins TRBV18 and TRBJ1-6; D is ambiguous. Trimming removed 3 bases from V and 0 bases from J, with 9 bases in between. The V gene's germline CDR1 is KGHSH and CDR2 LQKENI. CDR3 size: 16 residues. CDR3: CASSPAVSSYNSPLHF. Here the CDR3 DNA reads TGTGCCAGCTCACCTGCGGTTAGCTCCTATAATTCACCCCTCCACTTT.

This clonotype was detected ten times or more. This chain uses TRBV29-1 with TRBJ2-7; 8 bases line up with TRBD2. In germline, CDR1 is SQVTM, CDR2 ANQGSEA. After removal of 4 bases from V and 0 bases from J, the junction contained 5 bases not matched to a gene. This CDR3 is built from 14 residues. In nucleotides, the CDR3 is TGCAGCGTTGTGGCGGGAGGATTCTCCTACGAGCAGTACTTC. Amino acid sequence: CSVVAGGFSYEQYF.

CDR3 in amino acids: CASSRNENTEAFF. The CDR3 nucleotides are TGTGCCAGCAGTCGGAATGAGAACACTGAAGCTTTCTTT. The gene calls are TRBV28 and TRBJ1-1; D is unclear. The V end lost 5 bases, the J end lost 1 base, and 8 bases lay between the germline ends. Germline CDR1 MDHEN, CDR2 SYDVKM. This CDR3 has 13 amino acids.

J is TRBJ1-1 and V is TRBV12-5; 8 positions agree with TRBD1. Trimming at V came to 5 bases and at J to 1 base, leaving 3 bases not matched to a gene. CDR3 length equals 14 residues. CDR1 is LGHNT, CDR2 FRNRAP, per germline. The CDR3, as DNA: TGTGCTAGTGGTGAAGGACAGGGGAACACTGAAGCTTTCTTT. This gives the protein CASGEGQGNTEAFF.

The chain links TRBV7-2 to TRBJ2-3; 7 bases match TRBD2. The V and J ends lost 5 bases and 1 base, in that order; junction bases with no gene match: 9. The germline V gene has CDR1 SGHTA and CDR2 FQGNSA. This CDR3 contains 16 residues. This CDR3 reads CASSKGPGGGTDTQYF. DNA of the CDR3: TGTGCCAGCAGCAAAGGCCCTGGGGGGGGCACAGATACGCAGTATTTT.

This clonotype was found a few times. This chain joins TRBV4-1 and TRBJ1-2; D unclear. The CDR3 totals 17 residues. CDR1 MGHRA and CDR2 YSYEKL come from the germline V gene. Between the trimmed V and J ends, which lost 0 bases and 2 bases, there was a span of 16 bases. CDR3 DNA sequence: TGCGCCAGCAGCCAAGACGAGGCCCGGGAGGCCAACTATGGCTACACCTTC. Encoded protein: CASSQDEAREANYGYTF.